Sequencing of this T cell receptor (beta chain) was carried out in a study of blood T cell repertoires in COVID-19 (dated by TCRdb to about 2020). About the full investigation: The collaborator samples originated in the United States, Italy and Spain and spanned the acute and convalescent phases of COVID-19. The samples were drawn from two sources: the first 160 participants of the ongoing ImmuneRACE study, and about 1,300 subjects contributed by 6 global collaborators. The material from the prospective study consisted of cDNA or gDNA derived from T cells, B-cell-depleted T cells, or PBMCs. The dataset comprised deeply sampled blood TCRbeta repertoires from subjects exposed to, actively infected with, or recovered from COVID-19. A de-identified subject ID, COVID-19 status, age in years and sex were almost always included in the sample metadata. The repertoires were made available in a free public database intended to serve as a resource for research on the immune response to SARS-CoV-2. Where available, HLA class I and class II types were obtained from metadata supplied by the sample provider rather than from assay-based typing.

Per the germline V gene, MDHEN is the CDR1 and SYDVKM is the CDR2. The CDR3 starts with the cysteine, ends with the phenylalanine, and has 18 residues. Solely the CDR3 DNA is kept, with 54 bases framed from the first base. V is trimmed back by 5 bases and J by 4 bases, and the junction contains 17 bases that no gene match accounts for. Participants in the prospective study were enrolled through a virtual design, were aged roughly 18 to 100 years, and lived in roughly 26 United States geographic areas. To assign participants to cohorts, the prospective study relied on clinical history that participants themselves reported in a screening survey and a study questionnaire. Recovered participants in ImmuneRACE Cohort 3 were defined as having two consecutive negative NP/OP PCR tests, clearance from a healthcare professional, or resolution of symptoms. In the prospective study, whole blood, serum and a nasopharyngeal or oropharyngeal swab were collected from each participant by mobile phlebotomists. Additional blood draws and questionnaires over a 2-month period could optionally be provided by prospective study participants. Before DNA extraction, prospective study blood samples were shipped either frozen or at room temperature.

As to this clone: No cognate antigen has been identified for it. Base qualities are missing; no much larger clone stands one base away.

General study outcomes and caveats: Clinical and demographic metadata were provided uncurated, with the amount varying by source and participant.

TCRbeta CDR3 regions were amplified from genomic DNA using the immunoSEQ Assay, a bias-controlled multiplex PCR. In the source study's methods: Nucleated cell counts per sample were estimated from amplification of reference gene primers within the assay. To quantify the absolute abundance of each unique TCRbeta CDR3 rearrangement, sequence reads were collapsed and filtered. For each sample, productive Simpson clonality was calculated as the square root of Simpson's diversity index across productive rearrangements. TCRdb obtained this table from immuneACCESS and retained in-frame rearrangements with V and J assigned. These tables miss some clones; where compared with another copy, unresolved V genes account for less than half of the shortfall, and the remainder is unexplained. Clone size and V and J calls were adopted from that table, with D and trimming inferred from the DNA. This sample is represented by hundreds of thousands of clones; around 90% of them were singletons. 0.8% to 1% of the sample is in the top ten clones.

The TCR originated in a woman in her 30s who had recovered from COVID-19. Specimen: PBMCs or T cells enriched from blood (not recorded which). The V and J genes are TRBV28 and TRBJ2-5; TRBD1 fits 9 bases in the junction. The DNA sequence is given as TGTGCCAGCAGTGGCAACAGGGGGCGGGCAGGGGTCGGAGAGACCCAGTACTTC. Translated, it reads CASSGNRGRAGVGETQYF.